The subject of this entry is one TCR beta chain. Its antigen remains unidentified. Trimming took 0 bases from V and 5 from J, leaving 12 bases between them. Germline values: CDR1 SGHTA, CDR2 FQGNSA. The CDR3 has 15 amino acids. The sample originates from a study of persistence of HIV-infected CD4 T cells. Study overall: Multiple blood draws of up to about 180 mL, except a couple of donors with single leukapheresis.

The immunoSEQ assay was version 4, run in survey mode. Method: immunoSEQ multiplex PCR; TCRdb's copy keeps in-frame clones and lacks some. The sample lists around 28,000 clones; roughly four fifths were seen once. The stimulus was lysate of CMV-infected fibroblasts, 9 to 10 ug/mL. CD40L-negative CD69-negative CD45RO-high memory CD4+ T cells were sorted as populations depleted of antigen-responding cells. Donors had undetectable plasma HIV-1 RNA, under 50 copies/mL, for 4+ years. PBMCs were depleted of CD8+ T cells before stimulation. The material sequenced was CD4+ T cells sorted from PBMCs after approximately 20-hour stimulation, taken from a patient who received antiretroviral therapy. J is TRBJ2-3 and V is TRBV7-2, with D unclear. The receptor comes from an adult man with HIV who was CMV-seropositive. The CDR3 DNA reads TGTGCCAGCAGCTTAGCGTTTTCAGGTGGAGATACGCAGTATTTT. Protein: CASSLAFSGGDTQYF.